The clone carrying this T cell receptor (beta chain) was observed a handful of times. Its antigen is as yet unknown. The investigators reverse transcribed all of the isolated RNA, so they sequenced expressed TCRB transcripts. Naive, central memory and regulatory T cell samples produced a mean of about 3.4 million reads. Repertoires were generated with immunoSEQ multiplex PCR, while TCRdb's copy carries only in-frame clones and drops some. The sample consists of about 180,000 clones, approximately 13% of them appearing once. These data are taken from a study of beta chain features in type 1 diabetes. General observations from the study: Type 1 diabetes patients had moderately but significantly shorter TCRB CDR3s in all four CD4+ subsets. In type 1 diabetes patients, VDJ junctions had fewer insertions; deletions at these junctions were more frequent.

Sample: central memory CD4+ T cells from blood. This clonotype was obtained from a woman between 18 and 29 years old in good health.

For the CDR3, the DNA is TGTGCCAGCAGTTACGCGGCAGCGACTCAAGAGACCCAGTACTTC. Protein product: CASSYAAATQETQYF. This chain links TRBV6-6 with TRBJ2-5; D unresolved. The germline V gene has CDR1 MNHNY and CDR2 SVGAGI (reference sequence). The V end was cut by 2 bases, the J end by 2 bases, with 12 bases between. CDR3 length: 15 residues.